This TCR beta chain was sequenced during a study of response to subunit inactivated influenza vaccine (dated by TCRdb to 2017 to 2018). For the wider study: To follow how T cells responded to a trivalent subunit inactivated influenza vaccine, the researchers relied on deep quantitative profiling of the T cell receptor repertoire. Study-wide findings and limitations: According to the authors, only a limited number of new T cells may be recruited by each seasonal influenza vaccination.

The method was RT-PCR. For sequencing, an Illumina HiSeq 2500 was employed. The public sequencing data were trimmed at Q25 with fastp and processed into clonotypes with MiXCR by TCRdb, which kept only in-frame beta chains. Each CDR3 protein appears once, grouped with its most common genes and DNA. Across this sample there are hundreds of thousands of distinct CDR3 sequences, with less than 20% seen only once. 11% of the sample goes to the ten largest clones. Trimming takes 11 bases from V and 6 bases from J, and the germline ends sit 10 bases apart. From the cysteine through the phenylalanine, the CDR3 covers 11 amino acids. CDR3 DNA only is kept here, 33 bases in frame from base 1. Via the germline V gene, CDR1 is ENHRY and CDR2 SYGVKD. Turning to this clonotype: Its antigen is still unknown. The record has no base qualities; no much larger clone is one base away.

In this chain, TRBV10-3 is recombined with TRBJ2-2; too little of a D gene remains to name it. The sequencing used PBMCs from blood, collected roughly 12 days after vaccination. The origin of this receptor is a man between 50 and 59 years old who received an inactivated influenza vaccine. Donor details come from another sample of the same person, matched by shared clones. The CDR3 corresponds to CAYERAGELFF. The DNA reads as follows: TGTGCCTACGAACGGGCCGGGGAGCTGTTTTTT.